A selection of T cell receptor beta chains follows, all from one sample in a study of blood T cells in healthy people across ages. TCRdb reprocessed the 5' RACE reads via MiXCR and lists one record per CDR3 protein. Of about 1.1 million distinct CDR3 sequences listed, roughly two fifths are singletons. Sequenced material: blood. The receptor set was obtained from a man younger than 30 in good health. CDR3s include the opening cysteine and the closing phenylalanine or tryptophan. Each record gives: D gene, clone size, V gene, J gene, CDR3 DNA, CDR3 protein. D genes are given only for firm matches. Only part of the rows carry a size: once, few, many, or a class if the clone is expanded.

>.|.|TRBV12-3/TRBV12-4|TRBJ2-5
TGTGCCAGCACTTTAGGACTCCCCAATGAGCAGTACTTC
CASTLGLPNEQYF
>.|few|TRBV12-3/TRBV12-4|TRBJ1-2
TGTGCCAGCAGTACGGGCCAATACTATGGCTACACCTTC
CASSTGQYYGYTF
>TRBD2|.|TRBV20-1|TRBJ2-1
TGCAGTGCCCGCCGGACTAGCGGGGAGGATGAGCAGTTCTTC
CSARRTSGEDEQFF
>.|.|TRBV7-2|TRBJ1-1
TGTGCCAGCAGCTTACTTGGGGGAATGAACACTGAAGCTTTCTTT
CASSLLGGMNTEAFF
>.|few|TRBV12-3/TRBV12-4|TRBJ1-1
TGTGCCAGCAGTACCCGAGAGGTGCGAGCTTTCTTT
CASSTREVRAFF
>TRBD1|.|TRBV27|TRBJ1-6
TGTGCCAGCAGGCCTGGGACAGGGAGCTCCTATAATTCACCCCTCCACTTT
CASRPGTGSSYNSPLHF
>.|.|TRBV5-1|TRBJ1-1
TGCGCCAGCAGCTTGGTGGTGGGCAGGGTGAACACTGAAGCTTTCTTT
CASSLVVGRVNTEAFF
>.|few|TRBV6-2/TRBV6-3|TRBJ2-1
TGTGCCAGCAGTTGGCGGATCTCAGGACTTTTTAAGAATGAGCAGTTCTTC
CASSWRISGLFKNEQFF
>.|.|TRBV28|TRBJ1-5
TGTGCCAGCAGTTTTTCTTCGGGAGTTAGCAATCAGCCCCAGCATTTT
CASSFSSGVSNQPQHF
>.|few|TRBV10-3|TRBJ2-7
TGTGCCATCAGCATAACAGACGACCTCTCCTACAAGCAGTACTTC
CAISITDDLSYKQYF
>.|.|TRBV6-5|TRBJ1-6
TGTGCCAGCACCCGAGAAGGCTTCAATTCACCCCTCCACTTT
CASTREGFNSPLHF
>.|once|TRBV28|TRBJ2-2
TGTGCCAGCAGTTTAGTCCTGACATTCGCCGACGGGGAGCTGTTTTTT
CASSLVLTFADGELFF
>TRBD1|few|TRBV10-3|TRBJ2-3
TGTGCCACCGACCTGGGACAGGGGGCAGATACGCAGTATTTT
CATDLGQGADTQYF
>TRBD2|.|TRBV7-8|TRBJ2-3
TGTGCCAGCAGCTCCGGGACTAGCGGAAATGCAGATACGCAGTATTTT
CASSSGTSGNADTQYF
>TRBD1|.|TRBV6-2/TRBV6-3|TRBJ1-5
TGTGCCAGCACCAGGGGGAATGGACGGGTTAGCAATCAGCCCCAGCATTTT
CASTRGNGRVSNQPQHF
>TRBD2|.|TRBV27|TRBJ2-1
TGTGCCAGCAGTCCCAGGACTAGCGGGGGGTTTTTCTATGAGCAGTTCTTC
CASSPRTSGGFFYEQFF
>TRBD1|.|TRBV12-3/TRBV12-4|TRBJ2-3
TGTGCCAGCAGCTGGGACAGCCTAAACACAGATACGCAGTATTTT
CASSWDSLNTDTQYF
>TRBD1|.|TRBV20-1|TRBJ2-4
TGCAGTGCTAAAGGGACAGCGAAAAACGTTCAGTACTTC
CSAKGTAKNVQYF
>.|.|TRBV7-2|TRBJ2-1
TGTGCCAGCGGGATGGGGTACAATGAGCAGTTCTTC
CASGMGYNEQFF
>TRBD2|.|TRBV18|TRBJ2-3
TGTGCCAGCTCACCGGCGGGGGGCTGGACAGATACGCAGTATTTT
CASSPAGGWTDTQYF
>.|.|TRBV7-2|TRBJ1-4
TGTGCCAGCAGCCCCACGGCAGGACAGCCTGTTTTAACTAATGAAAAACTGTTTTTT
CASSPTAGQPVLTNEKLFF
>TRBD2|few|TRBV7-9|TRBJ2-3
TGTGCCAGCAGCCACCGACTAGCGGGGGGGCTATCAGATACGCAGTATTTT
CASSHRLAGGLSDTQYF
>.|.|TRBV7-2|TRBJ1-1
TGTGCCAGCAGCTTAGCGGGAGTTCCGAACACTGAAGCTTTCTTT
CASSLAGVPNTEAFF
>.|.|TRBV15|TRBJ1-1
TGTGCCACCAGCAGAGCGGGTCGGAGGGGCACTGAAGCTTTCTTT
CATSRAGRRGTEAFF
>.|.|TRBV27|TRBJ2-3
TGTGCCAGCAGTCCCCCGACGACGTGGGATACGCAGTATTTT
CASSPPTTWDTQYF
>.|.|TRBV4-3|TRBJ2-2
TGCGCCAGCAGCGGGCGGACAGCTAACACCGGGGAGCTGTTTTTT
CASSGRTANTGELFF
>.|.|TRBV7-8|TRBJ2-3
TGTGCCAGCAGCTTAGCGTCTAACACAGATACGCAGTATTTT
CASSLASNTDTQYF
>TRBD2|.|TRBV12-3/TRBV12-4|TRBJ2-3
TGTGCCAGCAGTTTACTTGGGTACATTTTAGCGGGGAGCACAGATACGCAGTATTTT
CASSLLGYILAGSTDTQYF
>TRBD1|.|TRBV5-1|TRBJ1-1
TGCGCCAGCAGCCCGGGCGACAGGGTAGTAAGAAACACTGAAGCTTTCTTT
CASSPGDRVVRNTEAFF
>TRBD1|.|TRBV27|TRBJ1-6
TGTGCCAGCAGGAAGGGACAGACCGACGATTCACCCCTCCACTTT
CASRKGQTDDSPLHF
>TRBD2|.|TRBV28|TRBJ2-7
TGTGCCAGCAGGAGCCTTAGCGGGGCAACCTACAATGAGCAGTACTTC
CASRSLSGATYNEQYF
>.|few|TRBV24-1|TRBJ2-5
TGTGCCACCAGTGATCCCAGGGATAGGACCCAGTACTTC
CATSDPRDRTQYF
>.|few|TRBV7-9|TRBJ1-2
TGTGCCAGCAGCTTAGCGTCCAGGGTGAACTATGGCTACACCTTC
CASSLASRVNYGYTF
>TRBD2|once|TRBV5-1|TRBJ2-3
TGCGCCAGCAGCTTGGGCCCAGGGAGCGGGGGGGCAGATACGCAGTATTTT
CASSLGPGSGGADTQYF
>.|.|TRBV20-1|TRBJ1-2
TGCAGTGCTAGAGATAGACCAGGGGCTGATCTCTATGGCTACACCTTC
CSARDRPGADLYGYTF
>.|.|TRBV6-1|TRBJ2-7
TGTGCCAGCAGTGAATATTTTGTAAGGAGCTCCTACGAGCAGTACTTC
CASSEYFVRSSYEQYF
>.|.|TRBV12-3/TRBV12-4|TRBJ2-1
TGTGCCAGCAGTTTGGGGCAGCCCCAAGAGACCCAGTTCTTC
CASSLGQPQETQFF
>.|.|TRBV20-1|TRBJ1-2
TGCAGTGCTAGAGATGGGGGTTCTGGGGGCTACACCTTC
CSARDGGSGGYTF
>.|.|TRBV4-3|TRBJ1-2
TGCGCCAGCAGCCCGACCAATACTCACTTAGCTAACTATGGCTACACCTTC
CASSPTNTHLANYGYTF
>TRBD1|few|TRBV2|TRBJ1-4
TGTGCCAGCAGCTATCCCTTCACAGGGGACTATACGGAAAAACTGTTTTTT
CASSYPFTGDYTEKLFF
>.|.|TRBV20-1|TRBJ2-2
TGCAGTGCTAGATACGGGGCGGACACCGGGGAGCTGTTTTTT
CSARYGADTGELFF
>.|few|TRBV20-1|TRBJ1-2
TGCAGTGCTGCGACCCCTCCTCAAGGATCCTATGGCTACACCTTC
CSAATPPQGSYGYTF
>.|.|TRBV28|TRBJ1-2
TGTGCCAGCAGTACCTCAAGGGCAGGCTACACCTTC
CASSTSRAGYTF
>.|.|TRBV5-6|TRBJ1-2
TGTGCCAGCAGCTTCTCTCCGGGACTTTTAAGAGGCTACACCTTC
CASSFSPGLLRGYTF
>TRBD1|.|TRBV20-1|TRBJ1-2
TGCAGTGCTAGAGATCGGGACAGGCTTCTCTATGGCTACACCTTC
CSARDRDRLLYGYTF
>TRBD1|few|TRBV20-1|TRBJ2-1
TGCAGTGCTAGACACGGGACAGGGGGCCCAAATGAGCAGTTCTTC
CSARHGTGGPNEQFF
>.|.|TRBV6-6|TRBJ2-7
TGTGCCAGCAGCCCTTTCGCGAGCTCCTACGAGCAGTACTTC
CASSPFASSYEQYF
>.|.|TRBV14|TRBJ2-7
TGTGCCAGCAGCCGAGGGTCCGGTTACAATGAGCAGTACTTC
CASSRGSGYNEQYF
>.|.|TRBV21-1|TRBJ2-1
TGTGCCAGCAGCAAAAGGCTAGCGGGTTACAAGGAGCAGTTCTTC
CASSKRLAGYKEQFF
>.|few|TRBV4-2|TRBJ1-6
TGTGCCAGCAGCCAAGTTTCGCAGGGTAACGACCCCCTCCACTTT
CASSQVSQGNDPLHF
>.|.|TRBV6-6|TRBJ1-1
TGTGCCAGCAGTTACGCGCCCACTATGAACACTGAAGCTTTCTTT
CASSYAPTMNTEAFF
>.|.|TRBV4-3|TRBJ1-2
TGCGCCAGCAGCCAAGATTATCCGGACAGACGTGGCTACACCTTC
CASSQDYPDRRGYTF